This T cell receptor (beta chain) comes out of a study of shared clonotypes between healthy human individuals. CD4+ cells were split into CD45RA+ naive and CD45RA-negative memory subsets. V shed 2 bases and J 2 bases; nucleotides not matched to a gene: 3. The germline gives CDR1 SGDLS, CDR2 YYNGEE. The CDR3 contains 14 residues. Overall study results and limits: The represented genetic and exposure-history diversity was limited by the small number of donors. What naive subsets generally showed was a larger estimated richness than memory subsets showed.

Every subset's genomic DNA went evenly onto several immunoSEQ plates. The assay was immunoSEQ multiplex PCR, and TCRdb's table has in-frame clones only and misses some. The top ten hold 0.3% to 0.4% of the sample, which has about 2.3 million clones, roughly 92% seen once. This clone has a single count. Antigen: not known. The identical CDR3 is also encoded by other nucleotide sequences in the sample. The sequence was obtained from a man aged 18 to 29 in good health. Some clones in this sample may be carry-over from other donors' samples. The chain recombines TRBV9 with TRBJ2-7, with 8 bases identical to TRBD1. Sequenced material: naive CD4+ T cells from PBMCs. Subset denoted: CD45RA+ positively selected. CDR3 bases: TGTGCCAGCAGCGTTGGACAGGGTCCCTACGAGCAGTACTTC. This translates into CASSVGQGPYEQYF.